These 10 T cell receptor beta chains share one sample of origin, sequenced in a study of blood T cell repertoires in COVID-19. The protocol was immunoSEQ multiplex PCR, while the TCRdb copy is restricted to in-frame clones and leaves out a portion. There are 70,000 or so clones in the sample; roughly 84% occur only once, and around 29% lies in the top ten. Sequencing was performed on peripheral blood. The receptors come from a woman of 80 years or more with active or convalescent COVID-19.

The rearrangement uses TRBV6-4 and TRBJ1-1; weak D call: TRBD1 (5 bases). Germline CDR1 and CDR2: MRHNA and SNTAGT. V lost 7 bases to trimming and J lost 8 bases, with 11 bases between them. CDR3 length: 11 residues. DNA of the CDR3: TGTGCCAGCATCCACGGGGGAGAAGCTTTCTTT. This encodes CASIHGGEAFF.

This chain uses TRBV12-5 with TRBJ2-1; 15 bases map to TRBD2. Germline V gene sequence: CDR1 LGHNT, CDR2 FRNRAP. The CDR3 is made up of 17 amino acids. V shed 6 bases, J shed 5 bases, and the junction held 8 bases outside the gene matches. The CDR3 sequence: CASGPGLAGGWDNEQFF. In nucleotides, the CDR3 is TGTGCTAGTGGACCGGGACTAGCGGGGGGATGGGACAATGAGCAGTTCTTC.

The gene calls are TRBV10-3 and TRBJ1-2; TRBD1 matches 8 bases. Germline-derived CDR1 and CDR2 are ENHRY and SYGVKD. CDR3 size: 12 residues. J was trimmed by 8 bases and V by 7 bases; bases with no gene match: 6. In DNA form, the CDR3 reads TGTGCCATCATGGGACAGGTTGAAGGCTACACCTTC. Amino acids: CAIMGQVEGYTF.

The V call is TRBV5-5, the J call TRBJ2-1; D unclear. V dropped 0 bases and J dropped 10 bases, with 11 bases sitting between them. Germline V gives CDR1 SGHKS, CDR2 YYEKEE (reference sequence). CDR3 size: 13 residues. The CDR3: CASSLDPTGEQFF. CDR3 DNA sequence: TGTGCCAGCAGCTTGGACCCGACTGGGGAGCAGTTCTTC.

The chain has TRBV7-3 and TRBJ1-1; D remains unclear. The CDR3 length is 15 residues. Between the trimmed V and J ends, which lost 2 bases and 0 bases, there was a span of 10 bases. Germline-derived CDR1 and CDR2 are SGHTA and FQGTGA. The CDR3 bases are TGTGCCAGCAGCTTATATTCCCTTATGAACACTGAAGCTTTCTTT. Translated: CASSLYSLMNTEAFF.

This chain connects TRBV7-2 to TRBJ2-7; TRBD2 is a possible D gene (6 bases). Trimming took 10 bases from V and 7 from J, leaving 23 bases between them. The length of the CDR3 is 14 residues. Looked up from germline, CDR1 is SGHTA and CDR2 is FQGNSA. The CDR3 loop reads CATGRAGRLGEQYF. The CDR3 DNA follows: TGTGCCACCGGAAGAGCGGGCCGCCTGGGGGAGCAGTACTTC.

The chain carries TRBV30 and TRBJ2-2; possibly TRBD1 for D (6 bases). V was trimmed by 3 bases and J by 5 bases, leaving 13 bases between them. This CDR3 comprises 14 residues. Germline V lookup: CDR1 GTSNPN, CDR2 SVGIG (reference sequence). The DNA of the CDR3 is TGTGCCTGGAGGACCGGGACATCGACCGGGGAGCTGTTTTTT. Its protein product is CAWRTGTSTGELFF.

CDR3 DNA: TGTGCCAGCAGCCCTCAGGGGACCTATGGCTACACCTTC. Translating it yields CASSPQGTYGYTF. The V call is TRBV11-2, the J call TRBJ1-2, with D maybe TRBD1 (6 bases). In germline, CDR1 is SGHAT, CDR2 FQNNGV. V was clipped by 5 bases and J by 4 bases, with 11 bases between them. This CDR3 is 13 amino acids long.

This chain links TRBV15 with TRBJ2-7; D remains unclear. This CDR3 spans 16 amino acids. The germline V and J ends were trimmed by 1 base and 0 bases, with 13 bases remaining between them. CDR1 and CDR2 (germline): LNHNV, YYDKDF (reference sequence). The CDR3 DNA sequence: TGTGCCACCAGCAGAGGTCCCGGTGGAGACTCCTACGAGCAGTACTTC. Protein sequence: CATSRGPGGDSYEQYF.

V is TRBV6-6 and J is TRBJ2-5, with D hard to call. In germline, CDR1 is MNHNY, CDR2 SVGAGI (reference sequence). The CDR3 loop spans 14 amino acids. Trimming pared 5 bases from V and 3 bases from J, leaving 13 bases between. The chain's CDR3 is CASSGRSNEETQYF. The CDR3 DNA sequence: TGTGCCAGCAGTGGTCGGTCGAATGAAGAGACCCAGTACTTC.